Listed below are T cell receptor beta chains from one sample, sequenced in a study of Ad26.COV2.S vaccination and SARS-CoV-2 variants. Using immunoSEQ multiplex PCR, the repertoire was profiled, and TCRdb retains in-frame clones only, with some absent. Of about 390,000 clones in the sample, approximately 91% were seen once. The sequencing used peripheral blood, collected in a trial of Ad26.COV2.S vaccine versus placebo. These receptors were taken from a person aged 18 to 65 who received the Ad26.COV2.S COVID-19 vaccine or a placebo. Both conserved end residues are part of each CDR3. The D gene is left open where the match is weak. Expanded clones are given a class, and other clones once, few, many or no size at all.

>TRBV5-6|TRBJ2-7|-|-|16
TGTGCCAGCAGCCTCGCAGGTGTCTGGGGGAACTACGAGCAGTACTTC
CASSLAGVWGNYEQYF
>TRBV6-5|TRBJ1-6|-|few|13
TGTGCCACCCGGGCGGTAGAGGATTCACCCCTCCACTTT
CATRAVEDSPLHF
>TRBV5-6|TRBJ1-1|-|-|14
TGTGCCAGCAGCTGGGGACCAATGAACACTGAAGCTTTCTTT
CASSWGPMNTEAFF
>TRBV4-1|TRBJ2-4|-|once|17
TGCGCCAGCAGCCAAGGGGCAGGCGTTCTAGCCAAAAACATTCAGTACTTC
CASSQGAGVLAKNIQYF
>TRBV3-1/TRBV3-2|TRBJ1-1|TRBD1|once|13
TGTGCCAGCAGAGGAACTTCGACAGGGGAAGCTTTCTTT
CASRGTSTGEAFF
>TRBV18|TRBJ2-1|TRBD2|-|15
TGTGCCAGCTCACCAGGCGGGGGGCGTCAGAATGAGCAGTTCTTC
CASSPGGGRQNEQFF
>TRBV12-3/TRBV12-4|TRBJ2-5|-|-|13
TGTGCCAGCGGCACCTATCGTCTAGAGACCCAGTACTTC
CASGTYRLETQYF
>TRBV7-9|TRBJ2-5|-|-|14
TGTGCCAGCAGCTTAGGGGGTCAGCGGGAGACCCAGTACTTC
CASSLGGQRETQYF
>TRBV6-6|TRBJ2-7|TRBD1|-|15
TGTGCCAGCAGTTACGGGCAGGGGGTTCGCTACGAGCAGTACTTC
CASSYGQGVRYEQYF
>TRBV5-4|TRBJ1-1|-|-|13
TGTGCCAGCAGCGCGGACATGAACACTGAAGCTTTCTTT
CASSADMNTEAFF
>TRBV7-8|TRBJ2-1|TRBD2|-|17
TGTGCCAGCAGCTTAGCGTACGGTAGCGGGGGGGCCTATGAGCAGTTCTTC
CASSLAYGSGGAYEQFF
>TRBV14|TRBJ2-7|TRBD2|-|16
TGTGCCAGCAGCCAAGTACACAGCGGGGGATCCTACGAGCAGTACTTC
CASSQVHSGGSYEQYF
>TRBV7-9|TRBJ2-3|-|-|17
TGTGCCAGCAGCTTAGAGGGGGAATCATCGGGCACAGATACGCAGTATTTT
CASSLEGESSGTDTQYF
>TRBV7-2|TRBJ1-5|-|-|15
TGTGCCAGCAGCTTGGCCTCGGGTGGTAATCAGCCCCAGCATTTT
CASSLASGGNQPQHF
>TRBV7-9|TRBJ2-3|-|-|16
TGTGCCAGCAGCCTCCGGGTCCTTACGAGATCAGATACGCAGTATTTT
CASSLRVLTRSDTQYF
>TRBV12-5|TRBJ2-7|-|-|15
TGTGCTAGTGCCCCTTTTCTTTGGAGCTCCTACGAGCAGTACTTC
CASAPFLWSSYEQYF
>TRBV7-9|TRBJ1-3|-|-|12
TGTGCCAGCACCGAAACTGGAAACACCATATATTTT
CASTETGNTIYF
>TRBV3-1/TRBV3-2|TRBJ1-2|-|once|16
TGTGCCAGCAGCCAAGAAGGCGGGGAAGCTAACTATGGCTACACCTTC
CASSQEGGEANYGYTF
>TRBV7-2|TRBJ2-3|-|once|16
TGTGCCAGCAGCCCAAATCCCGATTCTAGCACAGATACGCAGTATTTT
CASSPNPDSSTDTQYF
>TRBV19|TRBJ1-1|TRBD1|-|14
TGTGCCAGTAGCGGACAGGGAGATTATGGAGAAGCTTTCTTT
CASSGQGDYGEAFF
>TRBV7-9|TRBJ1-4|-|-|15
TGTGCCAGCAGCTTAGCGGGGGTAAAGGGTCGGGAACTGTTTTTT
CASSLAGVKGRELFF
>TRBV29-1|TRBJ1-1|-|-|15
TGCAGCGTTGGGGGAGTGGGGGCCCCGAACACTGAAGCTTTCTTT
CSVGGVGAPNTEAFF
>TRBV3-1/TRBV3-2|TRBJ2-7|-|-|18
TGTGCCAGCAGCCAAGGCCTGACGGAAACCGGGCCCCCCTACGAGCAGTACTTC
CASSQGLTETGPPYEQYF
>TRBV4-2|TRBJ1-1|TRBD1|-|17
TGTGCCAGCAGCTCCCGACAGGGAGCGGTGCGGAACACTGAAGCTTTCTTT
CASSSRQGAVRNTEAFF
>TRBV12-5|TRBJ1-2|-|-|13
TGTGCTAGTGGTAATGGGGGGCATGGTGGCTACACCTTC
CASGNGGHGGYTF
>TRBV2|TRBJ1-2|-|-|15
TGTGCCAGCAGTGAAGGGGCAACAGGAACATATGGCTACACCTTC
CASSEGATGTYGYTF
>TRBV5-5|TRBJ1-4|-|-|15
TGTGCCAGCAGCTCTAGGACAGTTATTAATGAAAAACTGTTTTTT
CASSSRTVINEKLFF
>TRBV24-1|TRBJ2-5|-|-|13
TGTGCCACCGCCGGGACACCACAAGAGACCCAGTACTTC
CATAGTPQETQYF
>TRBV7-9|TRBJ1-1|-|-|14
TGTGCCAGCACCGTGGGGAGGGATAACACTGAAGCTTTCTTT
CASTVGRDNTEAFF
>TRBV27|TRBJ2-3|TRBD2|once|15
TGTGCCAGCAGTTTATTGGGACTAGCAACAGATACGCAGTATTTT
CASSLLGLATDTQYF
>TRBV2|TRBJ1-2|-|-|13
TGTGCCAGCAGTGAATTAGGGGGGTATGGCTACACCTTC
CASSELGGYGYTF
>TRBV5-1|TRBJ2-1|-|-|13
TGCGCCAGCAGCCCCCGGACTACCAATGAGCAGTTCTTC
CASSPRTTNEQFF
>TRBV30|TRBJ2-3|-|-|13
TGTGCCGCCGACAGGCGGAGCACAGATACGCAGTATTTT
CAADRRSTDTQYF
>TRBV18|TRBJ2-2|-|few|15
TGTGCCAGCTCACCACAGGGTCCGAACACCGGGGAGCTGTTTTTT
CASSPQGPNTGELFF
>TRBV5-4|TRBJ1-2|-|few|15
TGTGCCAGCAGCTTGGAGGTGAGAGGTCACTATGGCTACACCTTC
CASSLEVRGHYGYTF
>TRBV5-1|TRBJ2-3|-|once|12
TGCGCCAGCAGCTTGAACACAGATACGCAGTATTTT
CASSLNTDTQYF
>TRBV29-1|TRBJ1-6|TRBD1|-|13
TGCAGCGTTGGGGCAGGGGGAAATTCACCCCTCCACTTT
CSVGAGGNSPLHF
>TRBV6-1|TRBJ2-6|TRBD1|-|19
TGTGCCAGCAGTGAACCTAGGGACAGGGGGCATGGAGGGGCCAACGTCCTGACTTTC
CASSEPRDRGHGGANVLTF
>TRBV7-9|TRBJ1-6|-|-|17
TGTGCCAGCAGCTTAGCTCGAGACAGCGTCTATAATTCACCCCTCCACTTT
CASSLARDSVYNSPLHF
>TRBV6-2/TRBV6-3|TRBJ2-5|-|-|15
TGTGCCAGCAGTTATAATCCCAAAAGTAAAGAGACCCAGTACTTC
CASSYNPKSKETQYF
>TRBV6-5|TRBJ2-7|-|-|11
TGTGCCAGCAGGAGGGCGGACGAGCAGTACTTC
CASRRADEQYF
>TRBV5-8|TRBJ2-7|TRBD1|once|12
TGTGCCAGCAGTATTGACAGGGACGAGCAGTACTTC
CASSIDRDEQYF
>TRBV7-9|TRBJ1-5|TRBD1|-|16
TGTGCCAGCAGCCCCGGACAGGGATATAGCAATCAGCCCCAGCATTTT
CASSPGQGYSNQPQHF
>TRBV12-5|TRBJ2-4|TRBD1|-|20
TGTGCTAGTGGTTTGGTACTATGGGACAGGTCGACAAGTGCCAAAAACATTCAGTACTTC
CASGLVLWDRSTSAKNIQYF
>TRBV27|TRBJ1-1|-|-|10
TGTGCCAGCAGACCTCCTGAAGCTTTCTTT
CASRPPEAFF
>TRBV11-1|TRBJ2-1|TRBD2|-|15
TGTGCCAGCAGCTTACTAGCGGGGGGATACAATGAGCAGTTCTTC
CASSLLAGGYNEQFF
>TRBV4-3|TRBJ2-7|-|-|14
TGCGCCAGCAGCCAAGATCTGTGGACCTACGAGCAGTACTTC
CASSQDLWTYEQYF
>TRBV7-6|TRBJ2-7|-|-|13
TGTGCCAGCAGCTTAGCGTCCTCCTACGAGCAGTACTTC
CASSLASSYEQYF
>TRBV4-1|TRBJ1-5|-|-|17
TGCGCCAGCAGCCAATCACTCCAGAGAGGCTGGAATCAGCCCCAGCATTTT
CASSQSLQRGWNQPQHF
>TRBV27|TRBJ2-5|-|-|14
TGTGCCAGCAGCCCGTTCGTGAGAGAAGAGACCCAGTACTTC
CASSPFVREETQYF
>TRBV5-4|TRBJ1-3|TRBD1|-|15
TGTGCCAGCAGCAGACAGGGGGCGACTGGAAACACCATATATTTT
CASSRQGATGNTIYF
>TRBV2|TRBJ1-2|-|-|10
TGTGCCAGCGCTCGGGATGGCTACACCTTC
CASARDGYTF
>TRBV5-1|TRBJ2-3|-|-|18
TGCGCCAGCAGCTTATCAGTCCCTTTTTCTCGTGGCACAGATACGCAGTATTTT
CASSLSVPFSRGTDTQYF
>TRBV6-5|TRBJ1-2|-|-|13
TGTGCCAGCAGCCAAGGGGTTCCCTATGGCTACACCTTC
CASSQGVPYGYTF
>TRBV6-1|TRBJ2-5|TRBD2|-|18
TGTGCCAGCAGTGAAAGCGGGGGGGTGTACCCTCTCCAAGAGACCCAGTACTTC
CASSESGGVYPLQETQYF
>TRBV19|TRBJ2-1|TRBD1|-|14
TGTGCCAGTAATTTAGGCAGGGGGCGAGATGAGCAGTTCTTC
CASNLGRGRDEQFF